This TCR beta chain was identified in a study of early T cells in non-severe SARS-CoV-2 infection. In the study overall: The authors sequenced bulk RNA from unsorted whole blood, leaving chains unpaired.

This clonotype has ten or more counts. The CDR3 has 14 amino acids. The J segment lost 6 bases and the V segment lost 6 bases, leaving 8 bases of the junction unmatched. Germline CDR1 is MNHNY and CDR2 is SVGAGI (reference sequence). Researchers attached unique molecular identifiers to individual cDNA molecules. TCRdb re-analysed the 5' RACE reads in MiXCR, keeping a single row per CDR3 protein. The repertoire holds under 40,000 distinct CDR3 sequences, with approximately 6% as singletons. V gene TRBV6-6 combines with J gene TRBJ1-5, with 7 bases that match TRBD1. Sample: whole blood. The TCR comes from an adult who was a healthcare worker with PCR-confirmed SARS-CoV-2 infection or an uninfected control (not recorded which). The CDR3 nucleotides read TGTGCCAGCAGCCCGCGACAGGGTATTCAGCCCCAGCATTTT. Translated: CASSPRQGIQPQHF.